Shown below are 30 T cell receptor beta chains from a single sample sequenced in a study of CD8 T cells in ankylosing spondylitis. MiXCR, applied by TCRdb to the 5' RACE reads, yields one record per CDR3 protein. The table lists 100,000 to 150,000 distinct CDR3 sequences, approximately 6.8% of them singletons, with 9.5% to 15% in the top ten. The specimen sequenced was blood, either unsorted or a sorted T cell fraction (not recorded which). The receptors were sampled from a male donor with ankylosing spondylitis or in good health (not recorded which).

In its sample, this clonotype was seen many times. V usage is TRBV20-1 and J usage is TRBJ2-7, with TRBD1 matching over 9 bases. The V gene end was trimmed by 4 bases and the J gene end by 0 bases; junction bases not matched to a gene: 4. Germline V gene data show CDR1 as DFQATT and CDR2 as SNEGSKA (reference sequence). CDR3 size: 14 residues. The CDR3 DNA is TGCAGTGCTACCGGACAGGGGCCCTCCTACGAGCAGTACTTC. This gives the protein CSATGQGPSYEQYF.

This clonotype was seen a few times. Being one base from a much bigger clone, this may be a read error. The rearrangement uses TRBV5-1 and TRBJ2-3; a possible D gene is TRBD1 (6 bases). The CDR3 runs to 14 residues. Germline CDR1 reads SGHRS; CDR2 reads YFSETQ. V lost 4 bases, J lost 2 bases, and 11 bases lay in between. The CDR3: CASSRRQDTDTQYF. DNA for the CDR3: TGCGCCAGCAGCCGTAGACAGGACACAGATACGCAGTATTTT.

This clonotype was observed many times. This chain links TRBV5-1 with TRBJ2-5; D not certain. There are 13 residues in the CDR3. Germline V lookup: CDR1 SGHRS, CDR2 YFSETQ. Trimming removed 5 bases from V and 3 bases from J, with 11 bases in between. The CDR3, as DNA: TGCGCCAGCAGACGGCGGAGAGAAGAGACCCAGTACTTC. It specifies CASRRRREETQYF.

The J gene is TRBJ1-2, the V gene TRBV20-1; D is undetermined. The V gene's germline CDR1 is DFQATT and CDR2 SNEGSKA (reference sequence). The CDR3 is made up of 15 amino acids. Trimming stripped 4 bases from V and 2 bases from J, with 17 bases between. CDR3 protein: CSANPVPGSNYGYTF. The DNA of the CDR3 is TGCAGTGCTAACCCGGTTCCGGGGTCCAACTATGGCTACACCTTC.

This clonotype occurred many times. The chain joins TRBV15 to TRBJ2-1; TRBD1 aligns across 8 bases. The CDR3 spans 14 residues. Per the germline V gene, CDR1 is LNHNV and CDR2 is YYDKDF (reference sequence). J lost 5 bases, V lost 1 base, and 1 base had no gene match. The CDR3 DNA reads TGTGCCACCAGCAGAGTGGGACAGGACAATGAGCAGTTCTTC. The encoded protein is CATSRVGQDNEQFF.

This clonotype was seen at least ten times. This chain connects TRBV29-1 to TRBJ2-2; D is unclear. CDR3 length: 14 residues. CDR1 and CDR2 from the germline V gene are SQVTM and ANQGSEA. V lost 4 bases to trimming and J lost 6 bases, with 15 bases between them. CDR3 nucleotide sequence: TGCAGCGTTGCCCACACCGGTTGGCCCGGGGAGCTGTTTTTT. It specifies CSVAHTGWPGELFF.

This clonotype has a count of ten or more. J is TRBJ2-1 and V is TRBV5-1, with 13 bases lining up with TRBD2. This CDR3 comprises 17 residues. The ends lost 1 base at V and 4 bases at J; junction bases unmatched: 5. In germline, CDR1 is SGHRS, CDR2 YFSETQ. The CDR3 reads CASSLTSGRAAYNEQFF. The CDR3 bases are TGCGCCAGCAGCTTGACTAGCGGGAGGGCCGCGTACAATGAGCAGTTCTTC.

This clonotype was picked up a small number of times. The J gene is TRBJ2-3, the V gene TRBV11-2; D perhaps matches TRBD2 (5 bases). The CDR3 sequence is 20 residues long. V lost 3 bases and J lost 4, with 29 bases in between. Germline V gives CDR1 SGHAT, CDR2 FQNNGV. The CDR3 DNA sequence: TGTGCCAGCAGCTTCCCCGGAGGACTCCGGTCCTCCGACCATGCAGATACGCAGTATTTT. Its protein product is CASSFPGGLRSSDHADTQYF.

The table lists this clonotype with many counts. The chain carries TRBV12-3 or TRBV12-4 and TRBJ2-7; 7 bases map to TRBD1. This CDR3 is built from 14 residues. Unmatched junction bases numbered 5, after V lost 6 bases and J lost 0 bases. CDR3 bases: TGTGCCAGCAGGCTGGGGGACAGCTCCTACGAGCAGTACTTC. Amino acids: CASRLGDSSYEQYF.

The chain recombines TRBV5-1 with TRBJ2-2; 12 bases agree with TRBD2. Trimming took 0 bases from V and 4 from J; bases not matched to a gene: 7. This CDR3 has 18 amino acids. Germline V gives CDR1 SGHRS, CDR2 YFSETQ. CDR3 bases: TGCGCCAGCAGCTTGGCCGGACGACTAGCGGGAGTCACCGGGGAGCTGTTTTTT. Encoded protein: CASSLAGRLAGVTGELFF.

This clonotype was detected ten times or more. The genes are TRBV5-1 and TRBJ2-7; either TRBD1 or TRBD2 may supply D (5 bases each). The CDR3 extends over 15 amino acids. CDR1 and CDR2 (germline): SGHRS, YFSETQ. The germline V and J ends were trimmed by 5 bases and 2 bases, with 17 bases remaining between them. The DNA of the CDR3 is TGCGCCAGCAGGATATTCGGGACCTCAACCTACGAGCAGTACTTC. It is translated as CASRIFGTSTYEQYF.

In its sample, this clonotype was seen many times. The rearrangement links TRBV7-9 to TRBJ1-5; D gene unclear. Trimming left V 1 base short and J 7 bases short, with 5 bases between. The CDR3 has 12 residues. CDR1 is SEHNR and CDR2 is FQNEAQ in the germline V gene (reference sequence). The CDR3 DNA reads TGTGCCAGCAGCTTAGACGTCCAGCCCCAGCATTTT. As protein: CASSLDVQPQHF. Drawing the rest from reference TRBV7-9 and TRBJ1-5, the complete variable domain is DTGVSQNPRHKITKRGQNVTFRCDPISEHNRLYWYRQTLGQGPEFLTYFQNEAQLEKSRLLSDRFSAERPKGSFSTLEIQRTEQGDSAMYLCASSLDVQPQHFGDGTRLSIL.

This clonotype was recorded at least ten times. The CDR3: CAISESTTVQETQYF. The CDR3 DNA follows: TGTGCCATCAGTGAGTCGACGACAGTCCAAGAGACCCAGTACTTC. This chain uses TRBV10-3 with TRBJ2-5, with a weak D call TRBD1 (5 bases). V lost 0 bases to trimming and J lost 1 base, with 9 bases between them. The CDR3 loop spans 15 amino acids. Germline V gene data show CDR1 as ENHRY and CDR2 as SYGVKD.

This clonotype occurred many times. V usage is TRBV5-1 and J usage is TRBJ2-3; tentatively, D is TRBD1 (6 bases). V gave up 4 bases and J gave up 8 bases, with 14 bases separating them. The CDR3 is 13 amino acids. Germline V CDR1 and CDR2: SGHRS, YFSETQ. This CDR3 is CASSPREGGTQYF. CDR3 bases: TGCGCCAGCAGCCCCCGAGAAGGGGGTACGCAGTATTTT.

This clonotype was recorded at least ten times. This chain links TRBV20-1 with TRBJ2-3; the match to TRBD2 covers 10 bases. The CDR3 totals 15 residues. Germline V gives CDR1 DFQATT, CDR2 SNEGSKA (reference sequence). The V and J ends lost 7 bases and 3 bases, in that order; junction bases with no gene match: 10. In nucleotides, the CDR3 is TGCAGTGTATCTCCTAGCGGGGGTACAACAGATACGCAGTATTTT. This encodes CSVSPSGGTTDTQYF.

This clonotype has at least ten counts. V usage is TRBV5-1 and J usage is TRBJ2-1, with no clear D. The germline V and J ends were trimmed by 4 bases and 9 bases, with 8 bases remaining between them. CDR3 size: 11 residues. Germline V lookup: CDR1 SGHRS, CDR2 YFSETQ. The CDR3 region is CASSGLGEQFF. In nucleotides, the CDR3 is TGCGCCAGCAGCGGCCTAGGTGAGCAGTTCTTC.

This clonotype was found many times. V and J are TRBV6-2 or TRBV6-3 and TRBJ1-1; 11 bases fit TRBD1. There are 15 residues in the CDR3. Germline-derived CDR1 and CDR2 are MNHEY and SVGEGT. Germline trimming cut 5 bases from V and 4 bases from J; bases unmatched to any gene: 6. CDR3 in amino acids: CASSDPGQGATEAFF. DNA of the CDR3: TGTGCCAGCAGTGATCCCGGACAGGGGGCCACTGAAGCTTTCTTT.

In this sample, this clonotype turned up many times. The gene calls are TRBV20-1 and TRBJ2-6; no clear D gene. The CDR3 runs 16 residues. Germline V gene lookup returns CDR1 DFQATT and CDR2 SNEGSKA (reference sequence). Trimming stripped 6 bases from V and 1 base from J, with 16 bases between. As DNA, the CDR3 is TGCAGTGCCCCGGTGGGTTTAGGGTCTGGGGCCAACGTCCTGACTTTC. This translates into CSAPVGLGSGANVLTF.

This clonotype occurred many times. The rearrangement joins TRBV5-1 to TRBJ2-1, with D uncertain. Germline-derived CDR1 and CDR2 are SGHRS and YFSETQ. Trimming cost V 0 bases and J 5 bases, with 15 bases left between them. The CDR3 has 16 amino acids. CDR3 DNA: TGCGCCAGCAGCTTGGGGTCCAGTACGTCAAACAATGAGCAGTTCTTC. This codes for CASSLGSSTSNNEQFF.

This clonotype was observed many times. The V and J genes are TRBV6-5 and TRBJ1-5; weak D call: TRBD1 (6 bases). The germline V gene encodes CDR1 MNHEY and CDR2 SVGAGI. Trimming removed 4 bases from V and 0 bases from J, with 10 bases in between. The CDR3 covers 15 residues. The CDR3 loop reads CASSSTGYSNQPQHF. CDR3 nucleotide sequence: TGTGCCAGCAGTTCGACAGGTTATAGCAATCAGCCCCAGCATTTT.

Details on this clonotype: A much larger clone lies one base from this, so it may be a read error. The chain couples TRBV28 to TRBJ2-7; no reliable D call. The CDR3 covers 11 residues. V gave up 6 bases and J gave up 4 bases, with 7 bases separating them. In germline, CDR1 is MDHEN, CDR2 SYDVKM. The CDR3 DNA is TGTGCCAGCAGCTCGAAATACGAGCAGTACTTC. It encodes CASSSKYEQYF.

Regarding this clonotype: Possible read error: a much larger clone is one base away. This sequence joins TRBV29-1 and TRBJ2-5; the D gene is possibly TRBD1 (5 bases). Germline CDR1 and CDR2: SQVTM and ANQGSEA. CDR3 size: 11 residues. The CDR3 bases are TGCAGCGCCGGTACAGGAGAGTCCCAGTACTTC. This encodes CSAGTGESQYF.

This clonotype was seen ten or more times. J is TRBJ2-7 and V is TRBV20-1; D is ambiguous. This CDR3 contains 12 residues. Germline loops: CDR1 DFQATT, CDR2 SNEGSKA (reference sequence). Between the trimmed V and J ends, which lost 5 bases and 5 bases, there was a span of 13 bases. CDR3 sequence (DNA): TGCAGTGCTCGAGGACGGAGAGACGAGCAGTACTTC. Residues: CSARGRRDEQYF.

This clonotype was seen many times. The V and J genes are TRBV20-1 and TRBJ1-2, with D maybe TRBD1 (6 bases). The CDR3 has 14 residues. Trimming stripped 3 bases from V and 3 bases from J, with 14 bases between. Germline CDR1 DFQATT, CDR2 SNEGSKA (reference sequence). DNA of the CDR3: TGCAGTGCTAGTGCTGAAGGGGGGCACTATGGCTACACCTTC. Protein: CSASAEGGHYGYTF.

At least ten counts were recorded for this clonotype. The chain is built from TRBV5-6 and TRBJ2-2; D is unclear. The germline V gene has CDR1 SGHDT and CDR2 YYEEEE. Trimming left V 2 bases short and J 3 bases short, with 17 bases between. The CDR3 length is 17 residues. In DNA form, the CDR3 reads TGTGCCAGCAGCTTTAGTGCGACGACCTCGTACACCGGGGAGCTGTTTTTT. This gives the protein CASSFSATTSYTGELFF.

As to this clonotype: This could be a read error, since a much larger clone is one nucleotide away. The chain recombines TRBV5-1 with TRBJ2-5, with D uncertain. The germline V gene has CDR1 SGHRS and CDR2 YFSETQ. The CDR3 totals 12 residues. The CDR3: CTSSPAQETQYF. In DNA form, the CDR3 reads TGCACCAGCAGTCCCGCACAAGAGACCCAGTACTTC.

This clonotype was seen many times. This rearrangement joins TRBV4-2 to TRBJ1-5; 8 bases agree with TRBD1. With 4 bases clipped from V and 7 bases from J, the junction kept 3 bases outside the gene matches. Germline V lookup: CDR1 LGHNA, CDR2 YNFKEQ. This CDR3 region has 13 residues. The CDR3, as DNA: TGTGCCAGCAGCCCCGACAGGGGACAGCCCCAGCATTTT. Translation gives CASSPDRGQPQHF.

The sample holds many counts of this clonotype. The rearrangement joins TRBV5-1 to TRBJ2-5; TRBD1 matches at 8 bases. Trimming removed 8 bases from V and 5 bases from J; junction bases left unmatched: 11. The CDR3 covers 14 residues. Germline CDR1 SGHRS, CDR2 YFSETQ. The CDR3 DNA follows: TGCGCCAGTTCAGGACAGGGAATATTGGAGACCCAGTACTTC. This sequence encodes CASSGQGILETQYF. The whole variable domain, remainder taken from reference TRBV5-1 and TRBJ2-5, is KAGVTQTPRYLIKTRGQQVTLSCSPISGHRSVSWYQQTPGQGLQFLFEYFSETQRNKGNFPGRFSGRQFSNSRSEMNVSTLELGDSALYLCASSGQGILETQYFGPGTRLLVL.

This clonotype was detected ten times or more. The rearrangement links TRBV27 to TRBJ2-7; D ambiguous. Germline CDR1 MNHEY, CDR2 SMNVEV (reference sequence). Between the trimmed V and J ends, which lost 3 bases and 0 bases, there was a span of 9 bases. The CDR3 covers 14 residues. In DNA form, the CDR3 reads TGTGCCAGCAGTTTCGCCGACACCTCCTACGAGCAGTACTTC. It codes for CASSFADTSYEQYF.

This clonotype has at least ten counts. The CDR3 nucleotides are TGTGCCAGCAGCCCGACGGCGCGGGGCTTCGGGACCCAGTACTTC. It codes for CASSPTARGFGTQYF. V and J are TRBV7-9 and TRBJ2-5, with D possibly being TRBD2 (6 bases). V lost 5 bases to trimming and J lost 7 bases, with 20 bases between them. The CDR3 sequence is 15 residues long. The germline V gene has CDR1 SEHNR and CDR2 FQNEAQ (reference sequence).